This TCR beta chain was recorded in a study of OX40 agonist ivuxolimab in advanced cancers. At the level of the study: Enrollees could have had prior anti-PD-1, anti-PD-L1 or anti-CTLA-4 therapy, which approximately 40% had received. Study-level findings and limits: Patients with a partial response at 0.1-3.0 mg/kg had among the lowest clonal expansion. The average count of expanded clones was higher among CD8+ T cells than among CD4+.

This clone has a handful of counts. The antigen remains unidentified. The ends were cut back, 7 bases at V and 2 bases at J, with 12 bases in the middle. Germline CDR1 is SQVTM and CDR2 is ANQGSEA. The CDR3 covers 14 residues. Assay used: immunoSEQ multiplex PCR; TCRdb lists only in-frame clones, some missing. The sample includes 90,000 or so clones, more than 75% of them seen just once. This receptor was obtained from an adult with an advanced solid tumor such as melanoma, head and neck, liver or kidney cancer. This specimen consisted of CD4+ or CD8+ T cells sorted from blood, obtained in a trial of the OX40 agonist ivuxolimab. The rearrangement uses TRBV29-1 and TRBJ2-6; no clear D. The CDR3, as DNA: TGCAGCGCTCTTCAGGAGACTGGGGCCAACGTCCTGACTTTC. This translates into CSALQETGANVLTF. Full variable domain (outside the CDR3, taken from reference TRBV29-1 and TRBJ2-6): SAVISQKPSRDICQRGTSLTIQCQVDSQVTMMFWYRQQPGQSLTLIATANQGSEATYESGFVIDKFPISRPNLTFSTLTVSNMSPEDSSIYLCSALQETGANVLTFGAGSRLTVL.